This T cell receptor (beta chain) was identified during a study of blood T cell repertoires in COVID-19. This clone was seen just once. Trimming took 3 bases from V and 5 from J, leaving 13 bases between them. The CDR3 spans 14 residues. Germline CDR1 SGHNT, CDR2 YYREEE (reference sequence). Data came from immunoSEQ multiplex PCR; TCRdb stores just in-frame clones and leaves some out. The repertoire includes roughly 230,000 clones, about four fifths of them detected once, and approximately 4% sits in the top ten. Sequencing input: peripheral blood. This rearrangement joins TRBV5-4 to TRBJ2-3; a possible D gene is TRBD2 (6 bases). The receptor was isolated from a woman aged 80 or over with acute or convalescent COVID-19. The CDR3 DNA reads TGTGCCAGCAGCTCCCGACTAGTCAGAGATACGCAGTATTTT. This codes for CASSSRLVRDTQYF.